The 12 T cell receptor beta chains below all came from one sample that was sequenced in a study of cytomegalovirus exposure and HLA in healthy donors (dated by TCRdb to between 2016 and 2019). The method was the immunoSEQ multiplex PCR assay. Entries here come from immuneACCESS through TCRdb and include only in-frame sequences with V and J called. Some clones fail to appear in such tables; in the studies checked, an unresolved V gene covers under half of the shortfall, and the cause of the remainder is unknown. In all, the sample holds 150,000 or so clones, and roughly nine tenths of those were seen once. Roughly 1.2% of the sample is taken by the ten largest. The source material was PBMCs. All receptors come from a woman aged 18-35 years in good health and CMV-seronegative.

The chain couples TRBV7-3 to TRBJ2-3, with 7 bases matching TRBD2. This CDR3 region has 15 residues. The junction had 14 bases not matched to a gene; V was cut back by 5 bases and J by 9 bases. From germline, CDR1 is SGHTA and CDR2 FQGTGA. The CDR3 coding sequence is TGTGCCAGCAGCCCTAACGGGAGGCCTCGAGGGACGCAGTATTTT. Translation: CASSPNGRPRGTQYF. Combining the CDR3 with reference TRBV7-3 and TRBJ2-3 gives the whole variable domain GAGVSQTPSNKVTEKGKYVELRCDPISGHTALYWYRQSLGQGPEFLIYFQGTGAADDSGLPNDRFFAVRPEGSVSTLKIQRTERGDSAVYLCASSPNGRPRGTQYFGPGTRLTVL.

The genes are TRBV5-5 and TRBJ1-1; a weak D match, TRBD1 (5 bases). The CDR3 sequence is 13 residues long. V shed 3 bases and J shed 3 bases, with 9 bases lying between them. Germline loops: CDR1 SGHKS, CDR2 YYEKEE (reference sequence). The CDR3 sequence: CASSSGQDTEAFF. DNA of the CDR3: TGTGCCAGCAGCTCCGGACAAGACACTGAAGCTTTCTTT.

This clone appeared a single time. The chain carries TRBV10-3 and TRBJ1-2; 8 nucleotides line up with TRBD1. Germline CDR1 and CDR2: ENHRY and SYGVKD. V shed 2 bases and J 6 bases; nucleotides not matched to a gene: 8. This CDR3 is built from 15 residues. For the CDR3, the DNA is TGTGCCATCAGTGAGGACAGCGGGACAGGTCATGGCTACACCTTC. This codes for CAISEDSGTGHGYTF.

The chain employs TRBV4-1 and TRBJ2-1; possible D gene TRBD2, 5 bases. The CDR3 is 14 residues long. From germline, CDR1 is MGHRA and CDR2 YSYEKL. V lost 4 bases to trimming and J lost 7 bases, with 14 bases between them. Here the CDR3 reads CASSPPLRGNEQFF. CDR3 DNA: TGCGCCAGCAGCCCACCACTCCGGGGAAATGAGCAGTTCTTC.

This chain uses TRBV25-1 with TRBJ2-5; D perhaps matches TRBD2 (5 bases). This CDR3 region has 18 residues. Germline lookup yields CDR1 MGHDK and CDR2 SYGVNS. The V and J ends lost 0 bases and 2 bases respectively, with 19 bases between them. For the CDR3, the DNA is TGTGCCAGCAGTGAATACCCCGGCGGGCCGTACAAACAAGAGACCCAGTACTTC. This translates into CASSEYPGGPYKQETQYF.

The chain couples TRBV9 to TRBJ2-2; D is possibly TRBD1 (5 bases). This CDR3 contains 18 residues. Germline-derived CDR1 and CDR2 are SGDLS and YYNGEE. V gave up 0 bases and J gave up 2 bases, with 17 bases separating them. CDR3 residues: CASSVASGIIGNTGELFF. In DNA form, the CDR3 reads TGTGCCAGCAGCGTAGCTTCAGGGATAATCGGTAACACCGGGGAGCTGTTTTTT. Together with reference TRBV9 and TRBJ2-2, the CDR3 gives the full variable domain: DSGVTQTPKHLITATGQRVTLRCSPRSGDLSVYWYQQSLDQGLQFLIQYYNGEERAKGNILERFSAQQFPDLHSELNLSSLELGDSALYFCASSVASGIIGNTGELFFGEGSRLTVL.

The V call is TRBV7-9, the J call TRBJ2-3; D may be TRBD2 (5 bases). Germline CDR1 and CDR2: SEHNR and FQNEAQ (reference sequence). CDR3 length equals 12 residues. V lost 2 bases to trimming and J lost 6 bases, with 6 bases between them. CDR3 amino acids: CASSLSGDTQYF. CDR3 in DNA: TGTGCCAGCAGCTTATCGGGGGATACGCAGTATTTT.

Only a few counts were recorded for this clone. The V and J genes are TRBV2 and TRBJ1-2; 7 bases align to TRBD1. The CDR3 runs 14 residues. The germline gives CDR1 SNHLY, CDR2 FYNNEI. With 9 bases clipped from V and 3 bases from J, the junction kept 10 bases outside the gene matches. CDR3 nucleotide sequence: TGTGCCAGTGGCTGGGGGACAGAATACTATGGCTACACCTTC. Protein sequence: CASGWGTEYYGYTF. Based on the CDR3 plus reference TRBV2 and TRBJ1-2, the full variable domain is EPEVTQTPSHQVTQMGQEVILRCVPISNHLYFYWYRQILGQKVEFLVSFYNNEISEKSEIFDDQFSVERPDGSNFTLKIRSTKLEDSAMYFCASGWGTEYYGYTFGSGTRLTVV.

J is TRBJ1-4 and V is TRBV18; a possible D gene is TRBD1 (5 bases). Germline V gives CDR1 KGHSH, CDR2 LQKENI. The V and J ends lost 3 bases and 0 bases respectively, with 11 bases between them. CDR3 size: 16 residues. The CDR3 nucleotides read TGTGCCAGCTCACCTTTCGACAGTGCAACTAATGAAAAACTGTTTTTT. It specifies CASSPFDSATNEKLFF.

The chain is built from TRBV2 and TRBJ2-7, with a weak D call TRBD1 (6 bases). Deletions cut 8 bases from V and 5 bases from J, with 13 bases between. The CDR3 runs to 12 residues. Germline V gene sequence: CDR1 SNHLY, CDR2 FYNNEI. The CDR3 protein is CASSRQVHEQYF. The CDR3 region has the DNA TGTGCCAGCTCCCGACAGGTCCACGAGCAGTACTTC.

This chain's CDR3 is CASSAGPRDSSGNTIYF. Here the CDR3 DNA reads TGTGCCAGCAGCGCCGGCCCTCGGGACAGCTCTGGAAACACCATATATTTT. The rearrangement uses TRBV9 and TRBJ1-3; 7 bases are shared with TRBD1. Germline V gives CDR1 SGDLS, CDR2 YYNGEE. Trimming removed 3 bases from V and 0 bases from J; junction bases left unmatched: 9. The CDR3 covers 17 residues.

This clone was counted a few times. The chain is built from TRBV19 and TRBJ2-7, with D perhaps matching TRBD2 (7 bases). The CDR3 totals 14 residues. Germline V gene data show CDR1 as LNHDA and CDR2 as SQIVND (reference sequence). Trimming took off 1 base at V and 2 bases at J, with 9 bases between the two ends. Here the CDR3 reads CASSIGGGAYEQYF. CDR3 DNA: TGTGCCAGTAGTATAGGAGGGGGGGCCTACGAGCAGTACTTC.